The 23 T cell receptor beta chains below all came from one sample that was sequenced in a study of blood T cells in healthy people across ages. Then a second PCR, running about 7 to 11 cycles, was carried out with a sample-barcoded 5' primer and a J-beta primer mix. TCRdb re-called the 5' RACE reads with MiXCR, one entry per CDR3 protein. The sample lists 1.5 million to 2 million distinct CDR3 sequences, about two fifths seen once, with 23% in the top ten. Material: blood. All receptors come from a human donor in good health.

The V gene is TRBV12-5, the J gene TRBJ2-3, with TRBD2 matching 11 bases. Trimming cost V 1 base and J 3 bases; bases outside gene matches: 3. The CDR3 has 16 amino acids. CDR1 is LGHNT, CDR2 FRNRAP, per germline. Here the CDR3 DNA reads TGTGCTAGTGGTTTGGCCCGACTAGCGGGGACAGATACGCAGTATTTT. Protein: CASGLARLAGTDTQYF.

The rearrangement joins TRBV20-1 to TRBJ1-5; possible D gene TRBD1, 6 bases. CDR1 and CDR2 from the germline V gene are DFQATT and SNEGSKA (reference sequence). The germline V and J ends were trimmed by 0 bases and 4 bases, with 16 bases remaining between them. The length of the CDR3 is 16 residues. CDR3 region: CSARELGAGENQPQHF. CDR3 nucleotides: TGCAGTGCTAGAGAGTTGGGGGCAGGGGAAAATCAGCCCCAGCATTTT.

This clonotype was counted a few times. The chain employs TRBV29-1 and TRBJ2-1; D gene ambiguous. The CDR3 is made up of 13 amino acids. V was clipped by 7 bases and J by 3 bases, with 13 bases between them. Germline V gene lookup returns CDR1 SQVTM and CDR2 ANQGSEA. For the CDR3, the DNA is TGCAGCGCCACACCGTCAGGCTACAATGAGCAGTTCTTC. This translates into CSATPSGYNEQFF.

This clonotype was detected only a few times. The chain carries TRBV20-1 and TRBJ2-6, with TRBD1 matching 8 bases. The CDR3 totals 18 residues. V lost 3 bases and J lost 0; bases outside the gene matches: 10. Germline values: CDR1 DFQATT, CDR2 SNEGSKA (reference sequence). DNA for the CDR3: TGCAGTGCTAGCCGAGTGGACAGGGTGGGCTCTGGGGCCAACGTCCTGACTTTC. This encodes CSASRVDRVGSGANVLTF.

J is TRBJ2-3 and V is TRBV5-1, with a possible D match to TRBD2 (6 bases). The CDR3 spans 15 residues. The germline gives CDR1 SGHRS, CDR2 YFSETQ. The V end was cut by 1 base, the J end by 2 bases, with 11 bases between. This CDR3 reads CASSLLTRLTDTQYF. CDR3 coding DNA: TGCGCCAGCAGCTTGCTGACTAGGCTCACAGATACGCAGTATTTT. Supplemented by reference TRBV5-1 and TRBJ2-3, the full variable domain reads KAGVTQTPRYLIKTRGQQVTLSCSPISGHRSVSWYQQTPGQGLQFLFEYFSETQRNKGNFPGRFSGRQFSNSRSEMNVSTLELGDSALYLCASSLLTRLTDTQYFGPGTRLTVL.

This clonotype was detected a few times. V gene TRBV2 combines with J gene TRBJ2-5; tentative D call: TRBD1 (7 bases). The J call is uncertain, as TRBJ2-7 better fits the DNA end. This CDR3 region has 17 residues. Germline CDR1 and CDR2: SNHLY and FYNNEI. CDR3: CASSEAVLGGGLSEQYF. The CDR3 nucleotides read TGTGCCAGCAGTGAAGCTGTCCTTGGAGGGGGCTTAAGCGAGCAGTACTTC.

The chain's CDR3 is CAGKQQAVSSYNEQFF. The CDR3 nucleotides read TGTGCCGGCAAGCAGCAAGCGGTGAGCTCCTACAATGAGCAGTTCTTC. V usage is TRBV7-2 and J usage is TRBJ2-1; D possibly corresponds to TRBD2 (5 bases). Deletions cut 11 bases from V and 0 bases from J, with 20 bases between. The CDR3 is 16 residues long. Germline V gene data show CDR1 as SGHTA and CDR2 as FQGNSA.

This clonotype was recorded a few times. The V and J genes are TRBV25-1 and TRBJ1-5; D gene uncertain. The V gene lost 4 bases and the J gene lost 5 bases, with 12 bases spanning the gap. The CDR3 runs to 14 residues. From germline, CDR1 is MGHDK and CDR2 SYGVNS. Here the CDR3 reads CASSGSGEYQPQHF. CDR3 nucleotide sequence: TGTGCCAGCAGTGGTTCTGGGGAATATCAGCCCCAGCATTTT. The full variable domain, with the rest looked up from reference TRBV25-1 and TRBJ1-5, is EADIYQTPRYLVIGTGKKITLECSQTMGHDKMYWYQQDPGMELHLIHYSYGVNSTEKGDLSSESTVSRIRTEHFPLTLESARPSHTSQYLCASSGSGEYQPQHFGDGTRLSIL.

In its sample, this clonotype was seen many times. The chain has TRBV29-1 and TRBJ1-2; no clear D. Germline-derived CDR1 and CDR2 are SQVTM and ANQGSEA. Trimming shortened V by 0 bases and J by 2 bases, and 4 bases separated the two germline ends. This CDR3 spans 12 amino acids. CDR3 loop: CSVEEGNYGYTF. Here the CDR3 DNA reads TGCAGCGTTGAAGAGGGGAACTATGGCTACACCTTC.

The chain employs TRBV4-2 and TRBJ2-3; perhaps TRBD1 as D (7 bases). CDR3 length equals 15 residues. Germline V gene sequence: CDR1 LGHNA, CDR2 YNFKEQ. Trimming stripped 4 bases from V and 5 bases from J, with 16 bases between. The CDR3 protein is CASSPRGAREDTQYF. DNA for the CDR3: TGTGCCAGCAGCCCCAGGGGGGCTAGGGAAGATACGCAGTATTTT.

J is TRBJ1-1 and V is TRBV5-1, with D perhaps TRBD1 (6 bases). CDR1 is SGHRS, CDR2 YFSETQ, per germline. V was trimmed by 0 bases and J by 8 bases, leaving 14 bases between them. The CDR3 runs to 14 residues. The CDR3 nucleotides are TGCGCCAGCAGCTTGGACGCCGCTACAGGGGAAGCTTTCTTT. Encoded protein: CASSLDAATGEAFF. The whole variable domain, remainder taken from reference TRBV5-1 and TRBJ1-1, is KAGVTQTPRYLIKTRGQQVTLSCSPISGHRSVSWYQQTPGQGLQFLFEYFSETQRNKGNFPGRFSGRQFSNSRSEMNVSTLELGDSALYLCASSLDAATGEAFFGQGTRLTVV.

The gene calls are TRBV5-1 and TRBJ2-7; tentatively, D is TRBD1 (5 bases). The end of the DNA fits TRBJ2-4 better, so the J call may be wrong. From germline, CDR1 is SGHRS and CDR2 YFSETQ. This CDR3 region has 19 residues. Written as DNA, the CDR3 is TGCGCCAGCAGCTTGGGGGGCCTGGGCTGGGAAGAAAAACGAAACATTCAGTACTTC. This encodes CASSLGGLGWEEKRNIQYF.

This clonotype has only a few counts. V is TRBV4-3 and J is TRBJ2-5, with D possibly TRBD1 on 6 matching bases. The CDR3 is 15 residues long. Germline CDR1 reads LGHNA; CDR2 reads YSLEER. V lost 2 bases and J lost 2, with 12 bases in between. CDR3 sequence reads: CASSQLGQLQETQYF. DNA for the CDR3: TGCGCCAGCAGCCAACTAGGACAGTTACAAGAGACCCAGTACTTC.

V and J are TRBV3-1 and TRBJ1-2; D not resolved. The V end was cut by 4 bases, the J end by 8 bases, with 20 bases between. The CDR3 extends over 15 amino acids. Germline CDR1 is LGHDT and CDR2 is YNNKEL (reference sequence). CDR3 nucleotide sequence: TGTGCCAGCAGCCTAGTCCGCCTTGGACTCCTCGGCTACACCTTC. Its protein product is CASSLVRLGLLGYTF. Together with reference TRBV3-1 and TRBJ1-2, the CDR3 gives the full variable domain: DTAVSQTPKYLVTQMGNDKSIKCEQNLGHDTMYWYKQDSKKFLKIMFSYNNKELIINETVPNRFSPKSPDKAHLNLHINSLELGDSAVYFCASSLVRLGLLGYTFGSGTRLTVV.

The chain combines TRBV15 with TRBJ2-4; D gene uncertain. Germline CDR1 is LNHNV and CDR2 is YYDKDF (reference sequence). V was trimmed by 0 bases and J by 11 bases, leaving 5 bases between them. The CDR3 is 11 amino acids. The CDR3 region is CATSRDLFQYF. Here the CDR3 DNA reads TGTGCCACCAGCAGAGACCTCTTTCAGTACTTC.

The CDR3 sequence: CASSLLGLETQFF. The CDR3 DNA follows: TGTGCCAGCAGCTTATTGGGTTTAGAGACCCAGTTCTTC. This chain connects TRBV7-2 to TRBJ2-1; D not certain. The CDR3 extends over 13 amino acids. The V end lost 2 bases, the J end lost 13 bases, and 15 bases lay between the germline ends. Germline V gene sequence: CDR1 SGHTA, CDR2 FQGNSA.

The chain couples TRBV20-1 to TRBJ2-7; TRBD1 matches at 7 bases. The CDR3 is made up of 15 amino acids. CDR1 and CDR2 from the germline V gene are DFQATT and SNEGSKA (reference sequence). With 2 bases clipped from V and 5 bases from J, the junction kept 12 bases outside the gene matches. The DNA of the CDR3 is TGCAGTGCTAGACCCCAAGCGACAGGGTTTAACGAGCAGTACTTC. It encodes CSARPQATGFNEQYF.

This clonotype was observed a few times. The CDR3 DNA reads as TGTGCCAGCAGCTTTTTCCCAGGCGGTTCGGTCTCCTACGAGCAGTACTTC. Translation: CASSFFPGGSVSYEQYF. V usage is TRBV7-2 and J usage is TRBJ2-7; D is ambiguous. CDR3 length: 17 residues. V shed 3 bases and J shed 0 bases, with 18 bases lying between them. CDR1 SGHTA and CDR2 FQGNSA come from the germline V gene.

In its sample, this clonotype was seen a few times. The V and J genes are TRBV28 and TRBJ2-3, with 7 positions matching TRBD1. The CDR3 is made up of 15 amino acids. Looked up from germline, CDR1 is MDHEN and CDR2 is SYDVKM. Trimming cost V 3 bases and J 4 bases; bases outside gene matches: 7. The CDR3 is CASSFSDRVADTQYF. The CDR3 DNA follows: TGTGCCAGCAGTTTTAGTGACAGGGTGGCAGATACGCAGTATTTT.

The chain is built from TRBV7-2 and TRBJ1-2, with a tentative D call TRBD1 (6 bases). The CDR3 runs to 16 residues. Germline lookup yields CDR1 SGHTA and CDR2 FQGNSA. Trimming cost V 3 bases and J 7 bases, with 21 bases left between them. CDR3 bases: TGTGCCAGCAGCTTTCCTCCCCCGGACAGCTGGGGTGGCTACACCTTC. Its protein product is CASSFPPPDSWGGYTF.

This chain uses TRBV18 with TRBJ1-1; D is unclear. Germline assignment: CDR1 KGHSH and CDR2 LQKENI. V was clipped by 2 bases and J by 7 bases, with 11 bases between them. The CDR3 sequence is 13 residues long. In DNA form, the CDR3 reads TGTGCCAGCTCACCATTTACAGATATTGAAGCTTTCTTT. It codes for CASSPFTDIEAFF. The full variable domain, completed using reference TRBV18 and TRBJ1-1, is NAGVMQNPRHLVRRRGQEARLRCSPMKGHSHVYWYRQLPEEGLKFMVYLQKENIIDESGMPKERFSAEFPKEGPSILRIQQVVRGDSAAYFCASSPFTDIEAFFGQGTRLTVV.

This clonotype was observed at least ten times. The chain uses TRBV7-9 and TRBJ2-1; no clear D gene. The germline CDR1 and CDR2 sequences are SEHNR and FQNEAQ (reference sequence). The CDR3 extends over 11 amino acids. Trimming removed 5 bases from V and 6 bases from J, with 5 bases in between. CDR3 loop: CASSAFNEQFF. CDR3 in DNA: TGTGCCAGCAGCGCCTTCAATGAGCAGTTCTTC.

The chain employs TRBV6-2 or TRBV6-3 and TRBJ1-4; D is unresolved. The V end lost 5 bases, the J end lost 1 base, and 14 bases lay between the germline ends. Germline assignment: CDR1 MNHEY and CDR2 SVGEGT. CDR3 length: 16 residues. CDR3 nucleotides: TGTGCCAGCAGTAAGGAATGGCTGGGAACTAATGAAAAACTGTTTTTT. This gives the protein CASSKEWLGTNEKLFF.